This TCR beta chain was obtained from a study of shared clonotypes between healthy human individuals. Background on the study: Per-donor plates numbered three CD4 naive, three CD4 memory, two CD8 naive and one CD8 memory.

TCRdb keeps only in-frame clones here, not all; method: immunoSEQ multiplex PCR. The table records approximately 2.5 million clones, over 85% of them present only once. General study points: The study found lower generation probabilities in non-shared clonotypes than in those shared by all four donors. At large depth, rarefaction still showed sorted-subset sequencing to be incomplete.

This CDR3 contains 12 residues. V lost 5 bases, J lost 17 bases, and 7 bases stayed unmatched. Germline V gene sequence: CDR1 SGHAT, CDR2 FQDESV (reference sequence). On this clone itself: Its cognate antigen is unknown.

Sequencing was carried out using naive CD4+ T cells from PBMCs. Subset specified: CD45RA+ positively selected. The chain couples TRBV11-1 to TRBJ1-6; 9 bases agree with TRBD1. The TCR comes from a man younger than 30 in good health. Some clones in this sample may be carry-over from other donors' samples. CDR3 in amino acids: CASSRQGGRIHF. CDR3 sequence (DNA): TGTGCCAGCAGCCGACAGGGGGGAAGGATCCACTTT. Drawing the rest from reference TRBV11-1 and TRBJ1-6, the complete variable domain is EAEVAQSPRYKITEKSQAVAFWCDPISGHATLYWYRQILGQGPELLVQFQDESVVDDSQLPKDRFSAERLKGVDSTLKIQPAELGDSAMYLCASSRQGGRIHFGNGTRLTVT.